The subject of this entry is one T cell receptor beta chain. The antigen is undetermined. Assay used: immunoSEQ multiplex PCR; TCRdb lists only in-frame clones, some missing. The data hold some 42,000 clones, with roughly four fifths observed a single time. This sample stems from a study of lymphopenia after photon versus proton radiotherapy. Study conclusions and caveats: After the lymphocyte nadir, photon-treated repertoires showed oligoclonal expansion, especially of CD8+ Temra cells. Survival link was tested only in deceased patients; proton benefit remains a possibility. A bigger post-nadir fall in TCR diversity correlated inversely with survival time in deceased patients. Photon-treated patients lost naive T cells and TCR diversity; proton-treated stayed stable.

The sequence was collected from a woman in her 70s with pancreatic cancer. Sequenced here: peripheral blood, sampled from a patient treated with proton-based radiotherapy.

CDR3 protein: CSVAGTGGGEQYF. CDR3 nucleotides: TGCAGCGTTGCCGGGACAGGGGGCGGCGAGCAGTACTTC. V and J are TRBV29-1 and TRBJ2-7; 12 positions match TRBD1. The CDR3 consists of 13 residues. The germline V gene has CDR1 SQVTM and CDR2 ANQGSEA. Trimming cost V 4 bases and J 6 bases; bases outside gene matches: 4.